These 9 T cell receptor beta chains came from one sample sequenced in a study of CD8 T cells in Susac syndrome (dated by TCRdb to the late 2010s). Receptor libraries were prepared by the immunoSEQ multiplex PCR assay. RNA was extracted using the RNeasy kit, and about 0.5 to 1 ug of the RNA was reverse transcribed with random hexamers. The public sequencing data were trimmed at Q25 with fastp and processed into clonotypes with MiXCR by TCRdb, which kept only in-frame beta chains. Every distinct CDR3 protein forms one entry, paired with its most common genes and DNA. For this sample there are under 200,000 distinct CDR3 sequences; 95% to 97% appear just once. Clones ranked in the top ten supply about 0.12% of the sample. Source material: CD4+ T cells from PBMCs. These receptors all stem from a human donor with Susac syndrome.

The chain combines TRBV20-1 with TRBJ2-3, with 10 bases aligning to TRBD1. Trimming at V came to 3 bases and at J to 4 bases, leaving 7 bases not matched to a gene. The CDR3 totals 15 residues. The germline gives CDR1 DFQATT, CDR2 SNEGSKA (reference sequence). The CDR3 DNA reads TGCAGTGCTAGTCTGGGACAGGGGAATTCAGATACGCAGTATTTT. Its protein product is CSASLGQGNSDTQYF.

Here the CDR3 DNA reads TGTGCCACCAGCAGACGGGGGACTAGAGCCACAGATACGCAGTATTTT. It codes for CATSRRGTRATDTQYF. The genes are TRBV15 and TRBJ2-3; 8 bases match TRBD2. Germline assignment: CDR1 LNHNV and CDR2 YYDKDF (reference sequence). This CDR3 comprises 16 residues. V lost 2 bases to trimming and J lost 2 bases; unmatched junction nucleotides: 6.

This chain links TRBV3-1 with TRBJ1-1; no clear D gene. Trimming cost V 6 bases and J 5 bases, with 22 bases left between them. This CDR3 is built from 16 residues. Looked up from germline, CDR1 is LGHDT and CDR2 is YNNKEL (reference sequence). CDR3 loop: CASRSKPQEVETEAFF. The CDR3 DNA follows: TGTGCCAGCAGAAGCAAGCCGCAGGAGGTCGAAACTGAAGCTTTCTTT.

This chain joins TRBV15 and TRBJ2-3, with D hard to call. Germline V lookup: CDR1 LNHNV, CDR2 YYDKDF (reference sequence). This CDR3 has 14 amino acids. V was clipped by 8 bases and J by 5 bases, with 17 bases between them. CDR3 nucleotides: TGTGCCACCTCGTCACACAGTGGGGTAGATACGCAGTATTTT. It specifies CATSSHSGVDTQYF.

This chain links TRBV15 with TRBJ2-1; D is unresolved. The germline V gene encodes CDR1 LNHNV and CDR2 YYDKDF (reference sequence). This CDR3 spans 13 amino acids. Trimming removed 8 bases at V and 6 bases at J, with 14 bases between. Here the CDR3 reads CATLAVVSNEQFF. In DNA, the CDR3 is TGTGCCACCTTGGCAGTTGTATCCAATGAGCAGTTCTTC. Drawing the rest from reference TRBV15 and TRBJ2-1, the complete variable domain is DAMVIQNPRYQVTQFGKPVTLSCSQTLNHNVMYWYQQKSSQAPKLLFHYYDKDFNNEADTPDNFQSRRPNTSFCFLDIRSPGLGDTAMYLCATLAVVSNEQFFGPGTRLTVL.

The V and J genes are TRBV18 and TRBJ1-1; D is perhaps TRBD1 (5 bases). The V gene lost 3 bases and the J gene lost 0 bases, with 11 bases spanning the gap. The CDR3 is 15 amino acids. Germline assignment: CDR1 KGHSH and CDR2 LQKENI. The DNA of the CDR3 is TGTGCCAGCTCACCGTTAAGCAGGGTGAACACTGAAGCTTTCTTT. This translates into CASSPLSRVNTEAFF.

The chain recombines TRBV6-2 or TRBV6-3 with TRBJ2-5, with TRBD2 identical over 12 bases. The CDR3 has 13 residues. Germline V CDR1 and CDR2: MNHEY, SVGEGT. The V gene end was trimmed by 8 bases and the J gene end by 3 bases; junction bases not matched to a gene: 1. The CDR3 protein is CASRLAGEETQYF. In DNA, the CDR3 is TGTGCCAGCCGACTAGCGGGAGAAGAGACCCAGTACTTC.

This clonotype was detected once. V usage is TRBV20-1 and J usage is TRBJ1-5; 7 nucleotides line up with TRBD1. The junction had 4 bases not matched to a gene; V was cut back by 4 bases and J by 1 base. Germline-derived CDR1 and CDR2 are DFQATT and SNEGSKA (reference sequence). The CDR3 is made up of 14 amino acids. CDR3 DNA sequence: TGCAGTGCTACCGACAGGGCCAGCAATCAGCCCCAGCATTTT. Translating gives CSATDRASNQPQHF.

The gene calls are TRBV29-1 and TRBJ1-2, with D possibly being TRBD1 (6 bases). Between the trimmed V and J ends, which lost 1 base and 4 bases, there was a span of 7 bases. The CDR3 is 12 residues long. Germline lookup yields CDR1 SQVTM and CDR2 ANQGSEA. This chain's CDR3 is CSVEVQGYGYTF. The CDR3 DNA follows: TGCAGCGTTGAAGTACAGGGCTATGGCTACACCTTC.